This T cell receptor beta chain originates from a study of beta chain features in type 1 diabetes. Broader study findings: People with Type 1 diabetes carried modestly yet significantly shorter TCRB CDR3s in all four CD4+ subsets. Across patients, naive, central memory and Treg TCRB repertoires exhibited apparently greater similarity than was observed across healthy donors.

Expressed TCRB transcripts were sequenced after all isolated RNA was converted to cDNA. TCRdb keeps only in-frame clones here, not all; method: immunoSEQ multiplex PCR. Of some 330,000 clones listed, around an eighth are singletons. The V gene's germline CDR1 is MGHDK and CDR2 SYGVNS. The CDR3 is 14 amino acids. Trimming removed 1 base from V and 2 bases from J, with 6 bases in between. A word on this clone: Its antigen is undetermined.

The V gene is TRBV25-1, the J gene TRBJ1-5, with TRBD1 as a possible D gene (5 bases). Sequenced: naive CD4+ T cells from blood. The sequence was collected from a woman between 18 and 29 years old with type 1 diabetes. Written as DNA, the CDR3 is TGTGCCAGCAGTGAATGGGGGGGCAATCAGCCCCAGCATTTT. Translation: CASSEWGGNQPQHF.